This note documents a single TCR beta chain sequence. These data originate in a study of cytotoxic CD8 clonotypes in ibrutinib-treated CLL. Generated by immunoSEQ multiplex PCR, the TCRdb table keeps only in-frame clones and is missing some. The sample has approximately 200,000 clones; about 72% are singletons. The V end was cut by 0 bases, the J end by 1 base, with 3 bases between. The CDR3 loop spans 13 amino acids. CDR1 and CDR2 (germline): LNHDA, SQIVND (reference sequence). This receptor was obtained from a human donor with chronic lymphocytic leukemia. Sequenced material: PBMCs, taken after 24 months of ibrutinib treatment. The chain couples TRBV19 to TRBJ2-5; unclear D gene. CDR3 DNA: TGTGCCAGTAGTATAGACAGCCAAGAGACCCAGTACTTC. This gives the protein CASSIDSQETQYF.